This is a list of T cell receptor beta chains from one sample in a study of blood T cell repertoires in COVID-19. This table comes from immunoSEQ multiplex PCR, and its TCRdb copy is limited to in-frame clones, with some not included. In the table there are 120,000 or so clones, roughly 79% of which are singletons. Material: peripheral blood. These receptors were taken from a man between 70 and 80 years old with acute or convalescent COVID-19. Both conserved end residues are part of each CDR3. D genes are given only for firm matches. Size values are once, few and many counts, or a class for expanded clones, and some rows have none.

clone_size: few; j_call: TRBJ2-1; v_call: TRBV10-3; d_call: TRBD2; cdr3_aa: CAISEPTSGRSPKQFF; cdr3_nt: TGTGCCATCAGTGAGCCGACTAGCGGGCGATCCCCCAAGCAGTTCTTC
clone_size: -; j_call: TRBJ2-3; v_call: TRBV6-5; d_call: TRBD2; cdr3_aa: CASSWGLAFTDTQYF; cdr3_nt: TGTGCCAGCAGTTGGGGACTAGCGTTCACAGATACGCAGTATTTT
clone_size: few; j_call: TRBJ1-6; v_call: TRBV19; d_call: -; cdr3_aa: CASSGGQNDSPLHF; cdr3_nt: TGTGCCAGTAGTGGGGGCCAGAACGATTCACCCCTCCACTTT
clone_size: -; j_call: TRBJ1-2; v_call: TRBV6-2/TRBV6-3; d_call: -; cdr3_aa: CASSPPQGRSGYTF; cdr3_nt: TGTGCCAGCAGCCCTCCTCAGGGTAGGAGTGGCTACACCTTC
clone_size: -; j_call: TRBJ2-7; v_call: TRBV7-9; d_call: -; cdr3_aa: CASSHPGDLHEQYF; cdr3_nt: TGTGCCAGCAGCCATCCGGGAGACCTCCACGAGCAGTACTTC
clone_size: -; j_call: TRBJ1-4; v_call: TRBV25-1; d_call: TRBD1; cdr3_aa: CASSEDRGGEKLFF; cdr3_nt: TGTGCCAGCAGTGAGGACAGGGGAGGGGAAAAACTGTTTTTT
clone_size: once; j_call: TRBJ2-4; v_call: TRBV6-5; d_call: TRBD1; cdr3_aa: CASSKHRGNIQYF; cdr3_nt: TGTGCCAGCAGTAAACACAGGGGTAACATTCAGTACTTC
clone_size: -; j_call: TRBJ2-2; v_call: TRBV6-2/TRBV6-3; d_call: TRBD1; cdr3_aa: CASSYQGAGTGELFF; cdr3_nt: TGTGCCAGCAGTTACCAGGGGGCGGGGACCGGGGAGCTGTTTTTT
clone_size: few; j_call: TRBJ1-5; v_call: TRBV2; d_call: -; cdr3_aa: CASSQGQMINQPQHF; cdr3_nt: TGTGCCAGCAGTCAGGGGCAGATGATCAATCAGCCCCAGCATTTT
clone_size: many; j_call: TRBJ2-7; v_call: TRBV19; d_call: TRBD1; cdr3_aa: CASSTLPLGQGIHEQYF; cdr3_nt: TGTGCCAGTAGTACCCTTCCCCTGGGACAGGGGATCCACGAGCAGTACTTC
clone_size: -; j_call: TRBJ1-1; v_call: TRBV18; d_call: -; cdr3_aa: CASSPGTPRDTEAFF; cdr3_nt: TGTGCCAGCTCGCCCGGGACTCCCCGAGACACTGAAGCTTTCTTT
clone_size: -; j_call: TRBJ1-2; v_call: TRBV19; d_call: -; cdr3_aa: CASRNREANYGYTF; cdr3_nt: TGTGCCAGTAGAAACAGGGAAGCTAACTATGGCTACACCTTC
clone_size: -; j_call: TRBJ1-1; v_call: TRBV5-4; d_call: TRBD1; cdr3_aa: CASSTGQLGTEAFF; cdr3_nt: TGTGCCAGCAGCACGGGACAGCTGGGCACTGAAGCTTTCTTT
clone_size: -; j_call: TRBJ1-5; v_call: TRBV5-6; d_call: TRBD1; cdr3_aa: CASSNYRGPRGNQPQHF; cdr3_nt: TGTGCCAGCAGTAACTACAGGGGGCCGAGGGGCAATCAGCCCCAGCATTTT
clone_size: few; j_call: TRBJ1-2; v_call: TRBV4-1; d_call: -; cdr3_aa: CASSQQGSAGYTF; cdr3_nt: TGCGCCAGCAGCCAACAGGGGTCTGCTGGCTACACCTTC
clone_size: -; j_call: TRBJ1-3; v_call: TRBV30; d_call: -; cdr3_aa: CACGAGLREAQRSGNTIYF; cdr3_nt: TGTGCCTGTGGGGCGGGGCTCCGCGAGGCCCAACGCTCTGGAAACACCATATATTTT
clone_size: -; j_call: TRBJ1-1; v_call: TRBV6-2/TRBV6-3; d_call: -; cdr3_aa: CASSYSRGFEAFF; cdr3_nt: TGTGCCAGCAGTTACTCGAGAGGCTTTGAAGCTTTCTTT
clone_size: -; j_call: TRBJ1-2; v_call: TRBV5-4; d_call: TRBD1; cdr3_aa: CASSLGIGQGLNYGYTF; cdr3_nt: TGTGCCAGCAGCTTGGGGATAGGACAGGGTTTAAACTATGGCTACACCTTC
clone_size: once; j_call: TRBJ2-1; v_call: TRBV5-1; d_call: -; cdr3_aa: CASRILGRVFF; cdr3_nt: TGCGCCAGCAGGATCTTGGGCAGGGTATTCTTC
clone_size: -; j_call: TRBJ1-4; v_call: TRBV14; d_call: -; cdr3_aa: CASSRAKSAGSGEKLFF; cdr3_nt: TGTGCCAGCAGTCGAGCTAAATCCGCAGGGTCGGGTGAAAAACTGTTTTTT
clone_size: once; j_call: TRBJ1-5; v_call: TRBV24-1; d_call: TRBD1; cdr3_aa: CATSDSGGVQPQHF; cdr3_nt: TGTGCCACCAGTGATTCAGGGGGCGTACAGCCCCAGCATTTT
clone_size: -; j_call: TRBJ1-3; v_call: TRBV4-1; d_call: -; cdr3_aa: CASSRFRGRSGNTIYF; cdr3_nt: TGCGCCAGCAGCCGTTTTAGGGGCCGCTCTGGAAACACCATATATTTT
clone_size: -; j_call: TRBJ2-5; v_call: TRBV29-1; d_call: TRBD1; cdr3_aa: CSVSQGPDTQETQYF; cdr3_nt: TGCAGCGTTTCACAGGGGCCGGACACCCAAGAGACCCAGTACTTC
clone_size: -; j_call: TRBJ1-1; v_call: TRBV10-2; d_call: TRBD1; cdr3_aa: CASSDGQGTNTEAFF; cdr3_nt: TGCGCCAGCAGTGATGGACAGGGGACGAACACTGAAGCTTTCTTT
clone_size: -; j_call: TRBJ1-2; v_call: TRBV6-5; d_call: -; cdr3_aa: CASRHRDHGYTF; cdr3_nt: TGTGCCAGCAGGCACAGGGATCATGGCTACACCTTC
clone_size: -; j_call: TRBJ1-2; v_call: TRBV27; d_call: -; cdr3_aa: CASSFVASTGGSNYGYTF; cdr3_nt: TGTGCCAGCAGTTTTGTGGCGTCAACTGGGGGCAGCAACTATGGCTACACCTTC